Presented here are 20 T cell receptor beta chains from one specimen sequenced in a study of T cells in Graves' hyperthyroidism and ophthalmopathy. There were TCR beta CDR3 regions amplified from RNA transcripts. Primed by the HTBI set, a first-round RT-PCR was run on the TCR CDR3. From the multiplex PCR reads, TCRdb called clonotypes with MiXCR, one entry per CDR3 protein. The table has 330,000 or so distinct CDR3 sequences, around a fifth seen once. Sequencing was performed on blood. The receptors derive from a man aged 50 or older with Graves' ophthalmopathy.

The genes are TRBV18 and TRBJ2-3; 7 bases are shared with TRBD2. V shed 4 bases, J shed 4 bases, and the junction held 2 bases outside the gene matches. Germline assignment: CDR1 KGHSH and CDR2 LQKENI. This CDR3 spans 13 amino acids. The CDR3 protein is CASSRTRSDTQYF. The CDR3 DNA is TGTGCCAGCTCACGGACTAGATCAGATACGCAGTATTTT.

The chain combines TRBV20-1 with TRBJ1-6; D possibly corresponds to TRBD1 (6 bases). CDR1 DFQATT and CDR2 SNEGSKA come from the germline V gene (reference sequence). The CDR3 has 16 amino acids. Trimming removed 5 bases at V and 6 bases at J, with 20 bases between. CDR3 in amino acids: CSAPPRGAWTNSPLHF. In DNA, the CDR3 is TGCAGTGCTCCCCCCCGGGGGGCCTGGACTAATTCACCCCTCCACTTT.

The table lists this clonotype with a few counts. At one of its ends the junction is not consistent with the germline gene, which may arise from a read error. The chain has TRBV2 and TRBJ2-1; 7 nucleotides align to TRBD2. Germline CDR1 reads SNHLY; CDR2 reads FYNNEI. This CDR3 has 14 amino acids. The CDR3, as DNA: TGTGCCAGCAGCTTGGCGGGAGTTTACAATAAGCAGTTCTTC. Protein: CASSLAGVYNKQFF.

This rearrangement joins TRBV5-6 to TRBJ2-1; TRBD2 agrees at 9 bases. V lost 0 bases and J lost 7; bases outside the gene matches: 11. Germline lookup yields CDR1 SGHDT and CDR2 YYEEEE. The CDR3 has 17 residues. The CDR3 protein is CASSLANLAGPGNEQFF. In DNA form, the CDR3 reads TGTGCCAGCAGCTTGGCCAATCTAGCGGGACCTGGAAATGAGCAGTTCTTC.

This clonotype showed up many times. This chain uses TRBV29-1 with TRBJ2-7; TRBD1 might be the D (6 bases). This CDR3 is built from 11 residues. V lost 6 bases and J lost 6, with 12 bases in between. Germline V lookup: CDR1 SQVTM, CDR2 ANQGSEA. CDR3 amino acids: CSVTGISEQYF. The CDR3, as DNA: TGCAGCGTCACAGGGATCAGCGAGCAGTACTTC.

This clonotype was seen many times. This sequence joins TRBV11-2 and TRBJ2-1; 11 nucleotides agree with TRBD2. The germline V gene has CDR1 SGHAT and CDR2 FQNNGV. Losses at the gene ends were 5 bases for V and 13 bases for J; bases not matched to a gene: 13. This CDR3 contains 15 residues. CDR3 sequence (DNA): TGTGCCAGCAGCGTACCGGGGACTAGCGGAGGTGAACAGTTCTTC. Encoded protein: CASSVPGTSGGEQFF.

This clonotype occurred a few times. The V gene is TRBV28, the J gene TRBJ2-7; 9 bases match TRBD2. Looked up from germline, CDR1 is MDHEN and CDR2 is SYDVKM. The CDR3 contains 16 residues. V shed 1 base and J 7 bases; nucleotides not matched to a gene: 11. The CDR3 protein is CASSLSASGRMGEQYF. DNA for the CDR3: TGTGCCAGCAGTTTATCCGCGAGCGGGAGGATGGGAGAGCAGTACTTC.

This clonotype was counted many times. CDR3 nucleotide sequence: TGTGCCAGCAGCCATGGGGGATTCGGTGAAAAACTGTTTTTT. Translation: CASSHGGFGEKLFF. The rearrangement uses TRBV11-2 and TRBJ1-4; possible D gene TRBD1, 5 bases. This CDR3 region has 14 residues. CDR1 and CDR2 (germline): SGHAT, FQNNGV. Trimming cost V 5 bases and J 7 bases, with 14 bases left between them.

This clonotype was recorded many times. J is TRBJ2-7 and V is TRBV11-2; no reliable D call. Germline loops: CDR1 SGHAT, CDR2 FQNNGV. This CDR3 contains 12 residues. The V and J ends lost 0 bases and 6 bases respectively, with 6 bases between them. CDR3 DNA sequence: TGTGCCAGCAGCTTAGATCTAACCGAGCAGTACTTC. Translation: CASSLDLTEQYF.

This sequence joins TRBV6-1 and TRBJ1-5; 12 bases are shared with TRBD1. V lost 3 bases and J lost 3; bases outside the gene matches: 3. Germline CDR1 reads MNHNS; CDR2 reads SASEGT. The CDR3 spans 16 residues. The CDR3 reads CASSDPGQGANQPQHF. CDR3 in DNA: TGTGCCAGCAGTGACCCGGGACAGGGGGCCAATCAGCCCCAGCATTTT.

This clonotype was recorded at least ten times. The J gene is TRBJ1-2, the V gene TRBV18; D unresolved. Trimming removed 2 bases at V and 6 bases at J, with 10 bases between. The CDR3 is 13 amino acids. Germline V gene sequence: CDR1 KGHSH, CDR2 LQKENI. CDR3 sequence (DNA): TGTGCCAGCTCACCATCGACTAGAGATGGCTACACCTTC. This sequence encodes CASSPSTRDGYTF.

This clonotype was seen more than once but under ten times. The chain couples TRBV29-1 to TRBJ2-7, with a possible D match to TRBD2 (6 bases). CDR1 SQVTM and CDR2 ANQGSEA come from the germline V gene. This CDR3 is 14 amino acids long. The ends were cut back, 4 bases at V and 2 bases at J, with 15 bases in the middle. DNA for the CDR3: TGCAGCGTTGGGAGGGGTTGGGGGACCTACGAGCAGTACTTC. Its translation: CSVGRGWGTYEQYF.

The V gene is TRBV28, the J gene TRBJ2-7; TRBD1 is a possible D gene (7 bases). The germline V gene has CDR1 MDHEN and CDR2 SYDVKM. The CDR3 totals 14 residues. Trimming pared 6 bases from V and 6 bases from J, leaving 18 bases between. CDR3 nucleotide sequence: TGTGCCAGCAGAAGCCCGACAGGGACTGGCGAGCAGTACTTC. It translates to CASRSPTGTGEQYF.

The table lists this clonotype with many counts. The chain combines TRBV28 with TRBJ2-4, with 8 bases lining up with TRBD1. Germline V gene lookup returns CDR1 MDHEN and CDR2 SYDVKM. This CDR3 spans 16 amino acids. After removal of 5 bases from V and 0 bases from J, the junction contained 6 bases not matched to a gene. The CDR3 coding sequence is TGTGCCAGCAGTCCGCGGACAGGGTTAGCCAAAAACATTCAGTACTTC. Translating it yields CASSPRTGLAKNIQYF.

This clonotype was detected only a few times. The gene calls are TRBV2 and TRBJ2-3; D gene unclear. CDR3 length: 13 amino acids. V gave up 4 bases and J gave up 2 bases, with 7 bases separating them. Germline CDR1 reads SNHLY; CDR2 reads FYNNEI. In nucleotides, the CDR3 is TGTGCCAGCAGTGGAGGCCCCACAGATACGCAGTATTTT. Translating it yields CASSGGPTDTQYF.

The CDR3 DNA follows: TGTGCCAGCAGTTTGGTTCAGCCCCGCTTCGCTTTCTTT. Protein sequence: CASSLVQPRFAFF. The V call is TRBV28, the J call TRBJ1-1; D unclear. V lost 3 bases and J lost 11, with 16 bases in between. From germline, CDR1 is MDHEN and CDR2 SYDVKM. There are 13 residues in the CDR3. Full variable domain (missing parts from reference TRBV28 and TRBJ1-1): DVKVTQSSRYLVKRTGEKVFLECVQDMDHENMFWYRQDPGLGLRLIYFSYDVKMKEKGDIPEGYSVSREKKERFSLILESASTNQTSMYLCASSLVQPRFAFFGQGTRLTVV.

A note on this clonotype: A much larger clone differs by one base, so this may be a read error. This CDR3 reads CASSSLRDNPPLHF. CDR3 sequence (DNA): TGTGCCAGCAGTTCCCTTCGGGATAATCCACCCCTCCACTTT. The gene calls are TRBV12-3 or TRBV12-4 and TRBJ1-6; D remains ambiguous. CDR3 length equals 14 residues.

This clonotype has ten or more counts. This sequence joins TRBV3-1 and TRBJ2-2, with 10 bases identical to TRBD2. V lost 0 bases to trimming and J lost 4 bases; unmatched junction nucleotides: 8. Germline-derived CDR1 and CDR2 are LGHDT and YNNKEL (reference sequence). The CDR3 runs 18 residues. The CDR3 loop reads CASSQDPGLAGATGELFF. The DNA for the CDR3 is TGTGCCAGCAGCCAAGATCCCGGGCTAGCGGGAGCCACCGGGGAGCTGTTTTTT.

This sequence joins TRBV20-1 and TRBJ2-3; TRBD2 aligns across 7 bases. The CDR3 is 17 residues long. Germline V lookup: CDR1 DFQATT, CDR2 SNEGSKA (reference sequence). After removal of 2 bases from V and 4 bases from J, the junction contained 15 bases not matched to a gene. DNA for the CDR3: TGCAGTGCTAGATGGGACTATGATCGCAGGTTAGCAGATACGCAGTATTTT. This encodes CSARWDYDRRLADTQYF.

Notes on this clonotype: This may arise from a read error, as a much more abundant clone is one base away. V is TRBV29-1 and J is TRBJ2-1, with 13 bases fitting TRBD2. Germline V lookup: CDR1 SQVTM, CDR2 ANQGSEA. This CDR3 has 18 amino acids. Trimming removed 4 bases from V and 8 bases from J; junction bases left unmatched: 17. CDR3 loop: CSVVDPTGLAGVYDEQFF. The CDR3 coding sequence is TGCAGCGTTGTAGATCCCACCGGACTAGCGGGAGTTTACGATGAGCAGTTCTTC.